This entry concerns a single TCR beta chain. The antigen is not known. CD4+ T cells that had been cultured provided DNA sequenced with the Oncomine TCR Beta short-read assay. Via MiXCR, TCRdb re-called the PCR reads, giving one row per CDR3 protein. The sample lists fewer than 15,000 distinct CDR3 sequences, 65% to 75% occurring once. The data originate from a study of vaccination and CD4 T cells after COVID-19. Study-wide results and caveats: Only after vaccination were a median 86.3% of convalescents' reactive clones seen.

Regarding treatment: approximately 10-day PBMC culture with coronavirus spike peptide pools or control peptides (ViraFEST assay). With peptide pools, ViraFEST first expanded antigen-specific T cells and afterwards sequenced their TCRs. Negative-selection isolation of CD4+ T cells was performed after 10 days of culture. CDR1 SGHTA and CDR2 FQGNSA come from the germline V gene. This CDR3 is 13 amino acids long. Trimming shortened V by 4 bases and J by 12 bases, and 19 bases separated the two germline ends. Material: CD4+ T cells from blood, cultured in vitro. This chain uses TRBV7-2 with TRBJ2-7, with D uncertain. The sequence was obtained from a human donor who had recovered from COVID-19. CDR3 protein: CASSSYLTDFWYF. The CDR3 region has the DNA TGTGCCAGCAGCTCTTACCTGACTGACTTTTGGTACTTC. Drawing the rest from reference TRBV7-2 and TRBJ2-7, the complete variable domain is GAGVSQSPSNKVTEKGKDVELRCDPISGHTALYWYRQSLGQGLEFLIYFQGNSAPDKSGLPSDRFSAERTGGSVSTLTIQRTQQEDSAVYLCASSSYLTDFWYFGPGTRLTVT.